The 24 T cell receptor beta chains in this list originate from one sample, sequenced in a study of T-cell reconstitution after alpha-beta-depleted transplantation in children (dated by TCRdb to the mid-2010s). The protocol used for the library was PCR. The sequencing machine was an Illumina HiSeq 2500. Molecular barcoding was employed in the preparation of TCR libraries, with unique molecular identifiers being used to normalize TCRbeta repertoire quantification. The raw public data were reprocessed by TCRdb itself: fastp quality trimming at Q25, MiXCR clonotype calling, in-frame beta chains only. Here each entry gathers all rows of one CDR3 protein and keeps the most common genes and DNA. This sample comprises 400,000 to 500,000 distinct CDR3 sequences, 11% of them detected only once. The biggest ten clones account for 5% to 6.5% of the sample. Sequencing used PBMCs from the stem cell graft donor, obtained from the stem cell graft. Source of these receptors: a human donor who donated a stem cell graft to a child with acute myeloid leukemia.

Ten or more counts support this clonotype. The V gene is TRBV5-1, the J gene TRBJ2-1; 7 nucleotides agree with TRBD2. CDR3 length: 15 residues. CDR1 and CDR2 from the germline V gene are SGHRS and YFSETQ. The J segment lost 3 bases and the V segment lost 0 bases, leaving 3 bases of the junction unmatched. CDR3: CASSLGGDYYNEQFF. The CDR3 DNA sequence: TGCGCCAGCAGCTTGGGAGGGGACTACTACAATGAGCAGTTCTTC.

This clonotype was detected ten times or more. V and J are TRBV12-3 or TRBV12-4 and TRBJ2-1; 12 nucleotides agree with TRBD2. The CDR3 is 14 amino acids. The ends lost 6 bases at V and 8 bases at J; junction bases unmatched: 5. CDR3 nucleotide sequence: TGTGCCAGCAGATTGACTAGCGGGAGTGATGAGCAGTTCTTC. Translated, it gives CASRLTSGSDEQFF.

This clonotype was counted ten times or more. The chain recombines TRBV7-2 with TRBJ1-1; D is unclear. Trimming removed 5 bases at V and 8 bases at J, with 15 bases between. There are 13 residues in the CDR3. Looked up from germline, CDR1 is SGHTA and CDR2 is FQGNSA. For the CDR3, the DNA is TGTGCCAGCAGCCGGGGAAGGGTAATGGAAGCTTTCTTT. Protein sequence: CASSRGRVMEAFF.

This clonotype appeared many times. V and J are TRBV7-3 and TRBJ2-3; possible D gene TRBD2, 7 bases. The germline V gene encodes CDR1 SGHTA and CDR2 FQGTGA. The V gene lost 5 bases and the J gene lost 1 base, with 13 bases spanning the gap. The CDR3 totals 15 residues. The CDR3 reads CASSPSRGRTDTQYF. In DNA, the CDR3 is TGTGCCAGCAGCCCCTCGCGGGGGCGCACAGATACGCAGTATTTT.

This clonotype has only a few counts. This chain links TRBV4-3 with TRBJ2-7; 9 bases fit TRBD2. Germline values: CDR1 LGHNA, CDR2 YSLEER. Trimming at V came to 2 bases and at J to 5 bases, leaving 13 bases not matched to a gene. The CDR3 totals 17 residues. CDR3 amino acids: CASSQSFFEREADEQYF. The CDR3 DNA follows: TGCGCCAGCAGCCAATCCTTCTTCGAGCGGGAGGCTGACGAGCAGTACTTC.

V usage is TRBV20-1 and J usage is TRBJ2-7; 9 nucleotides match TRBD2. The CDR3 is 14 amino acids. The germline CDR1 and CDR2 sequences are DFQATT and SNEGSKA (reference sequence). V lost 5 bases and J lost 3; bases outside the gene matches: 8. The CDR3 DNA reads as TGCAGTGCTGTTAGGCCTAGCGGGAACTACGAGCAGTACTTC. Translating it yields CSAVRPSGNYEQYF.

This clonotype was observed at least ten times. The CDR3 nucleotides are TGTGCCAGCAGCTTAGTTTTGGGAGATACCTACGAGCAGTACTTC. It is translated as CASSLVLGDTYEQYF. The chain is built from TRBV7-2 and TRBJ2-7; TRBD2 might be the D (5 bases). V shed 1 base and J shed 2 bases, with 12 bases lying between them. This CDR3 has 15 amino acids. Germline values: CDR1 SGHTA, CDR2 FQGNSA.

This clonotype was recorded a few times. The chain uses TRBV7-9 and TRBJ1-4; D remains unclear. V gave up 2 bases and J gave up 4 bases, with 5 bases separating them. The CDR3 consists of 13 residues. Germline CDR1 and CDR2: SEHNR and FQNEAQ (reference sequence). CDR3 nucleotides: TGTGCCAGCAGCTTATTCGGTAATGAAAAACTGTTTTTT. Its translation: CASSLFGNEKLFF.

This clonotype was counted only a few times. The CDR3 DNA sequence: TGCAGCGTCCCTTTAGAGGGACGTTTGGATACGCAGTATTTT. Its translation: CSVPLEGRLDTQYF. The chain combines TRBV29-1 with TRBJ2-3; D might be TRBD1 or TRBD2, each matching 5 bases. This CDR3 is 14 amino acids long. Between the trimmed V and J ends, which lost 6 bases and 6 bases, there was a span of 19 bases. CDR1 and CDR2 (germline): SQVTM, ANQGSEA.

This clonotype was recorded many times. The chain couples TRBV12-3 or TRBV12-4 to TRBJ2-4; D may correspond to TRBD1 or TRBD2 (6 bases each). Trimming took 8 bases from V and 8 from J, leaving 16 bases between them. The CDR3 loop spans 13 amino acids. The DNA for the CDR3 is TGTGCCAGCGGGGCCAGGGGCGGGGACATTCAGTACTTC. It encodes CASGARGGDIQYF.

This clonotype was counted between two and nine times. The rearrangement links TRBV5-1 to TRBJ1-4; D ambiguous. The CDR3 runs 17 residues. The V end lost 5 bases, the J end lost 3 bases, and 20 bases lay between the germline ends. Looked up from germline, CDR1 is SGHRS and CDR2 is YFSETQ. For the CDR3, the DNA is TGCGCCAGCAGGAAAACACCAAACGGCCATTCTAATGAAAAACTGTTTTTT. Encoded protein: CASRKTPNGHSNEKLFF.

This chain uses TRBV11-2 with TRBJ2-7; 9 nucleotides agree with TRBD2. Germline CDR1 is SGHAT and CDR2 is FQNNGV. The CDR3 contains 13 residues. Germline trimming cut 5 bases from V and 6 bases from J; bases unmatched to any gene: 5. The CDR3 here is CASSLGLAIEQYV. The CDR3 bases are TGTGCCAGCAGCCTAGGACTAGCGATCGAGCAGTACGTC.

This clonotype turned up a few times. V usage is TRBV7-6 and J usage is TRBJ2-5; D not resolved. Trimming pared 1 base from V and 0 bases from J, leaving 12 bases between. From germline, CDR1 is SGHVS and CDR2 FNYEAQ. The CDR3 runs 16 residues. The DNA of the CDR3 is TGTGCCAGCAGCTTAGTTTCGTCTAGAAACCAAGAGACCCAGTACTTC. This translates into CASSLVSSRNQETQYF.

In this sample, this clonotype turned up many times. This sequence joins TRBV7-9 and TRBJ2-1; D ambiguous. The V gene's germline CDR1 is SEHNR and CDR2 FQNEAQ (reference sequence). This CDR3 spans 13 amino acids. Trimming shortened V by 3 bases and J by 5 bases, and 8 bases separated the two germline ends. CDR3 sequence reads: CASSLVGDNEQFF. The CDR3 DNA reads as TGTGCCAGCAGCTTGGTCGGAGACAATGAGCAGTTCTTC.

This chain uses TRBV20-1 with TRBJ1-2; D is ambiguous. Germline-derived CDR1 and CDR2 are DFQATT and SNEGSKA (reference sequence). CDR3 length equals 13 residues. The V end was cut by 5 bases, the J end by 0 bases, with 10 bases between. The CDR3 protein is CSASGYPNYGYTF. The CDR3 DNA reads TGCAGTGCTTCTGGGTATCCTAACTATGGCTACACCTTC.

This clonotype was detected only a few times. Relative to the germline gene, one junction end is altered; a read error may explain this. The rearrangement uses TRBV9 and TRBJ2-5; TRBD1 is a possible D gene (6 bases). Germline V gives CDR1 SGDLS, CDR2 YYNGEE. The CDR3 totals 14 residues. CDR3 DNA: TGTGCCAGCAGGGTAGGGGGACCCCAAGAGACCCAGTACTTC. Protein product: CASRVGGPQETQYF.

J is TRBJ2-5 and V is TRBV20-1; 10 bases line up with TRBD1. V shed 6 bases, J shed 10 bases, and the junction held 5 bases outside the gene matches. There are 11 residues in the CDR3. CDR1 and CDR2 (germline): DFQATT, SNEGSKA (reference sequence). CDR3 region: CSAQDRGNQYF. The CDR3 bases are TGCAGTGCCCAGGACAGGGGGAACCAGTACTTC.

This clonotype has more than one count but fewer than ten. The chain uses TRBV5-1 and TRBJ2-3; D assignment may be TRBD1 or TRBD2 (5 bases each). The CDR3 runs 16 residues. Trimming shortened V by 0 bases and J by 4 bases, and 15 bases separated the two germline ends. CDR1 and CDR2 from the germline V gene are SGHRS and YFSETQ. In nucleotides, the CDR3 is TGCGCCAGCAGCTTGGGAGCCCCCGGGGCAGCAGATACGCAGTATTTT. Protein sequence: CASSLGAPGAADTQYF.

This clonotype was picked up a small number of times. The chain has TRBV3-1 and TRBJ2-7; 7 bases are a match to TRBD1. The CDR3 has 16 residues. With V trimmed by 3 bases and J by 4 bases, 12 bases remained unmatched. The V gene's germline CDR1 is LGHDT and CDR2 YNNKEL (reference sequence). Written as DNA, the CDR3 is TGTGCCAGCAGCCATACCACCGGGACAGAACTATACGAGCAGTACTTC. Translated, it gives CASSHTTGTELYEQYF.

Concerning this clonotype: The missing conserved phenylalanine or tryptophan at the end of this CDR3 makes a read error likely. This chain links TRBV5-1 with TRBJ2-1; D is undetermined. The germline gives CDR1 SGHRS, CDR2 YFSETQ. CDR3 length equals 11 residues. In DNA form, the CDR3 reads TGCGCCGGCAGCACCGACAATGAGCAGTTCTTG. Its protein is CAGSTDNEQFL.

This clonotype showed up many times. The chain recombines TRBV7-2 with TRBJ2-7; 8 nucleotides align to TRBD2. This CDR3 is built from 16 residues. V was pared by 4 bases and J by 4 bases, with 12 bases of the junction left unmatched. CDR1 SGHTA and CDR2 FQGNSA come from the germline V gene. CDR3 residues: CASSSQAGVVVYEQYF. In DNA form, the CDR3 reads TGTGCCAGCAGCTCACAAGCGGGAGTGGTTGTTTACGAGCAGTACTTC. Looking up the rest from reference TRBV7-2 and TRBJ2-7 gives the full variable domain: GAGVSQSPSNKVTEKGKDVELRCDPISGHTALYWYRQSLGQGLEFLIYFQGNSAPDKSGLPSDRFSAERTGGSVSTLTIQRTQQEDSAVYLCASSSQAGVVVYEQYFGPGTRLTVT.

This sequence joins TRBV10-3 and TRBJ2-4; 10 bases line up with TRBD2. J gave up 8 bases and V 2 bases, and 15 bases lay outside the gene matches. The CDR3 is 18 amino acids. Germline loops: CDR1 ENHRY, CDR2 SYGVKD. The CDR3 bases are TGTGCCATCAGTGAGATCAGATTAGAGCGGGAGGGCCGAGACATTCAGTACTTC. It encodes CAISEIRLEREGRDIQYF.

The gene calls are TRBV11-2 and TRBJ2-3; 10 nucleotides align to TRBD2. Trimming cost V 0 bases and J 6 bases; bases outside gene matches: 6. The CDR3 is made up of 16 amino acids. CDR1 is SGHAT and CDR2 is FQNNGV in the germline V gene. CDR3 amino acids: CASSLDGGLASDTQYF. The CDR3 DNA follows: TGTGCCAGCAGCTTAGATGGGGGACTAGCGTCGGATACGCAGTATTTT.

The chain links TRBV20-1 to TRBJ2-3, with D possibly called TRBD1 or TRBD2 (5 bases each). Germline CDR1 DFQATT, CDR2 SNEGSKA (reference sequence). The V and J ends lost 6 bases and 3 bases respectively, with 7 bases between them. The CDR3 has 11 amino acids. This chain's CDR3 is CSAGVTDTQYF. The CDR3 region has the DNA TGCAGTGCGGGGGTGACAGATACGCAGTATTTT.